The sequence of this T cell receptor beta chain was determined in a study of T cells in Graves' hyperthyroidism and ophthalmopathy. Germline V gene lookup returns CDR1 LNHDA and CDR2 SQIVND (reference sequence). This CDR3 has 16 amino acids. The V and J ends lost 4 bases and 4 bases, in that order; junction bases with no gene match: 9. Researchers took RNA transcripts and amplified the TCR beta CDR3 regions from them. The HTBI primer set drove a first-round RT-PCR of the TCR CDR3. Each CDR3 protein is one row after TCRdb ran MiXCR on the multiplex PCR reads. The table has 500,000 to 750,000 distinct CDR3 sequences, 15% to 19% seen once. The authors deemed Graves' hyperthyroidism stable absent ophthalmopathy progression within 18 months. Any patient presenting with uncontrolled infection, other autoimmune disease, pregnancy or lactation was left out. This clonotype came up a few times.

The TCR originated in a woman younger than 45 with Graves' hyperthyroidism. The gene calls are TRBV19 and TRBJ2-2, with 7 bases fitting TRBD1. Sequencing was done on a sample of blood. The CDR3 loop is CASSTPGQSLTGELFF. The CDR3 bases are TGTGCCAGTAGTACGCCGGGACAGTCGCTCACCGGGGAGCTGTTTTTT.